This T cell receptor beta chain was sequenced in a study of shared clonotypes between healthy human individuals. Study conclusions and caveats: It was observed that approximately 5% of naive CD4 clonotypes were shared across a few donors. The researchers took only blood, and tissue repertoires probably look different. Against clonotypes common to all four donors, non-shared ones had lower generation probabilities.

Regarding this clone: Its antigen is currently unknown.

Per the original data handling: In the immunoSEQ data, sequences were junction-only and lacked quality scores, so filtering differed. Sequenced by immunoSEQ multiplex PCR; TCRdb stores in-frame clones only, minus some. The V and J calls and clone size are taken from that table; D and trimming were inferred from the DNA. The sample lists a few million clones, 92% occurring once. V lost 5 bases to trimming and J lost 5 bases, with 12 bases between them. CDR1 and CDR2 from the germline V gene are KGHSH and LQKENI. The length of the CDR3 is 13 residues. Sequenced input: naive CD4+ T cells from PBMCs. As for subset: CD45RA+ positively selected. The V and J genes are TRBV18 and TRBJ2-5; tentative D call: TRBD1 (6 bases). The TCR sequence derives from a man aged 18-30 years in good health. Some clones in this sample may be carry-over from other donors' samples. The CDR3 spells CASSSRRGETQYF. The CDR3 coding sequence is TGTGCCAGCTCAAGCCGAAGGGGGGAGACCCAGTACTTC.